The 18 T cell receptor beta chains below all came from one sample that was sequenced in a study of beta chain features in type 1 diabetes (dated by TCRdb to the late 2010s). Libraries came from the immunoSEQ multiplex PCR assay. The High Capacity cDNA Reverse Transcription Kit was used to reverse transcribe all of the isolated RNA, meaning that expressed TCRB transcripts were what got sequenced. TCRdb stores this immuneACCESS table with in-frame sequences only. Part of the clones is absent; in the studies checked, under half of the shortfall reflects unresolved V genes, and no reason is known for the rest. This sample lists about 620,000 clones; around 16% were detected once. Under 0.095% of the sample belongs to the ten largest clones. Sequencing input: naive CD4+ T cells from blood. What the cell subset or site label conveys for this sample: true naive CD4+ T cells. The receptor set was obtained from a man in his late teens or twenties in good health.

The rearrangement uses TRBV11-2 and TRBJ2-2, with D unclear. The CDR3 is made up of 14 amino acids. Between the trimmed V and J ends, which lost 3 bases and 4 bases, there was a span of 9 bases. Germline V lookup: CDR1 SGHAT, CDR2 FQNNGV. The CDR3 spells CASSFKDGTGELFF. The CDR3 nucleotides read TGTGCCAGCAGCTTTAAGGACGGCACCGGGGAGCTGTTTTTT.

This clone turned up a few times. The CDR3 here is CASSQGQSQYNEQFF. The CDR3 DNA reads TGCGCCAGCAGCCAAGGACAGTCTCAATACAATGAGCAGTTCTTC. This chain connects TRBV4-3 to TRBJ2-1; perhaps TRBD1 as D (5 bases). CDR3 length equals 15 residues. Germline V CDR1 and CDR2: LGHNA, YSLEER. The V and J ends lost 1 base and 4 bases respectively, with 11 bases between them.

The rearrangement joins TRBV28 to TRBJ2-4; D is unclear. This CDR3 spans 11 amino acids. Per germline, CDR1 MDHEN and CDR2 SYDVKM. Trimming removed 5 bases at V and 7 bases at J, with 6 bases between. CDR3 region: CASSTANIQYF. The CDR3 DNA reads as TGTGCCAGCAGTACCGCTAACATTCAGTACTTC.

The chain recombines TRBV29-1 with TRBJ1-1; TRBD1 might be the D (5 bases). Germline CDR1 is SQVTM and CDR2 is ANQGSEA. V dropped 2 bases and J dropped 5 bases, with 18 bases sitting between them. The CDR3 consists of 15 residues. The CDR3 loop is CSVELGRGVRTEAFF. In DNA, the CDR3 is TGCAGCGTTGAATTAGGACGGGGCGTTAGGACTGAAGCTTTCTTT.

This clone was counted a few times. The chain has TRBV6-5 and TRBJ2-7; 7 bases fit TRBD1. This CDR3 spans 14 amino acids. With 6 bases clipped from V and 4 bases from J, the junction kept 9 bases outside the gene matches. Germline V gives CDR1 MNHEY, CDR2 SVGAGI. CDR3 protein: CASRSGGSAYEQYF. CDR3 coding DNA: TGTGCCAGCAGGTCAGGGGGTAGCGCATACGAGCAGTACTTC.

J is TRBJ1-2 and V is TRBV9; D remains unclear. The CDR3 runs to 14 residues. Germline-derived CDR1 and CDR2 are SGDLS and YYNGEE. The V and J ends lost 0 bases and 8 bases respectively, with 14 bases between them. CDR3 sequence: CASSVGDTTPGYTF. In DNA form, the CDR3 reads TGTGCCAGCAGCGTAGGAGACACCACGCCCGGCTACACCTTC.

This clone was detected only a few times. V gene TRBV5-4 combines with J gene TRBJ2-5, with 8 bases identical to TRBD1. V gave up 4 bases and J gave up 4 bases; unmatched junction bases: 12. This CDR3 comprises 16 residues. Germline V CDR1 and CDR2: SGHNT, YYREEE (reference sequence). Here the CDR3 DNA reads TGTGCCAGCAGCGTAAGGCAGGGGGCGTACTCAGAGACCCAGTACTTC. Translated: CASSVRQGAYSETQYF.

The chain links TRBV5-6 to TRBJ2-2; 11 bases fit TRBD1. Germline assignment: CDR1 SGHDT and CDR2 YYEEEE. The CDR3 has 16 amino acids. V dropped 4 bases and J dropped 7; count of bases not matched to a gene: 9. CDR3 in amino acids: CASSPGTGGLVGELFF. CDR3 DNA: TGTGCCAGCAGCCCCGGGACAGGGGGTCTTGTCGGGGAGCTGTTTTTT.

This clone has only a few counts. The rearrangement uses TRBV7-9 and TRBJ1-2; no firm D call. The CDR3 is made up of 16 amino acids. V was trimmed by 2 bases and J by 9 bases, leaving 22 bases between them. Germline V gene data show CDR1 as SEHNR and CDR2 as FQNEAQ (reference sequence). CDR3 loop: CASSLLTPSDDTRYTF. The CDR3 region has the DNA TGTGCCAGCAGCTTACTGACACCTTCCGACGATACACGCTACACCTTC.

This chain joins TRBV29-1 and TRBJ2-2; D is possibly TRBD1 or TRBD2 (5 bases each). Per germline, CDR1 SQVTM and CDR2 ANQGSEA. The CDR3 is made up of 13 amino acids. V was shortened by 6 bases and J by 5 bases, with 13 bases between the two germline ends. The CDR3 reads CSVGWDQTGELFF. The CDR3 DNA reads TGCAGCGTAGGCTGGGACCAAACCGGGGAGCTGTTTTTT.

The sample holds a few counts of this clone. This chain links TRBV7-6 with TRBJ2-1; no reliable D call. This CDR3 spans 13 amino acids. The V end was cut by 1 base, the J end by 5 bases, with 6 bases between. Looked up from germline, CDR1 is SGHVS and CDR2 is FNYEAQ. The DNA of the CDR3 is TGTGCCAGCAGCTTAGTAAGGGACAATGAGCAGTTCTTC. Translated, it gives CASSLVRDNEQFF.

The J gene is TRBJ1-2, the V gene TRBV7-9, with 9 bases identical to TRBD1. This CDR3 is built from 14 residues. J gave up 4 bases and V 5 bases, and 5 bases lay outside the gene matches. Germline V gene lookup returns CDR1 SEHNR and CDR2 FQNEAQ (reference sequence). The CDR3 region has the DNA TGTGCCAGCAGCCCGGGGACAGGGTCCTATGGCTACACCTTC. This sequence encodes CASSPGTGSYGYTF.

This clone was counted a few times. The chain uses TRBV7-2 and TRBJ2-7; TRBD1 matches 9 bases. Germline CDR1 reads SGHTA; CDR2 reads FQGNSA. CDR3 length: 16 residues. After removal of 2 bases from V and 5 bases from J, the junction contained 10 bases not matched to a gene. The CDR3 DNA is TGTGCCAGCAGCTTATCCCCGGGACAGGGCAACCACGAGCAGTACTTC. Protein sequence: CASSLSPGQGNHEQYF.

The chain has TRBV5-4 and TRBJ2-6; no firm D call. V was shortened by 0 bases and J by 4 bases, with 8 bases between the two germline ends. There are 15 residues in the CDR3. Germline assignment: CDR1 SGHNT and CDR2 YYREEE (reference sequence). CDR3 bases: TGTGCCAGCAGCTTGGTTGGAAGGGGGGCCAACGTCCTGACTTTC. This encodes CASSLVGRGANVLTF.

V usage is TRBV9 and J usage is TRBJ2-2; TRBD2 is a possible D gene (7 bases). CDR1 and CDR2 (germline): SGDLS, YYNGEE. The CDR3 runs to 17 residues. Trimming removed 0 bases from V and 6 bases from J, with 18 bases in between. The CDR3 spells CASSVAGGAGAPGELFF. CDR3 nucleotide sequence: TGTGCCAGCAGCGTAGCTGGGGGGGCAGGGGCACCCGGGGAGCTGTTTTTT.

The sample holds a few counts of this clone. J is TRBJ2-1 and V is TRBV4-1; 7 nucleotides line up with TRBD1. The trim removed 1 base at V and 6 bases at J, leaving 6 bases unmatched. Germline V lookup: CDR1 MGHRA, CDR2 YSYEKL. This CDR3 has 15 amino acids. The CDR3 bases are TGCGCCAGCAGCCAAGTCCTCGACAGGGTCAATGAGCAGTTCTTC. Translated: CASSQVLDRVNEQFF.

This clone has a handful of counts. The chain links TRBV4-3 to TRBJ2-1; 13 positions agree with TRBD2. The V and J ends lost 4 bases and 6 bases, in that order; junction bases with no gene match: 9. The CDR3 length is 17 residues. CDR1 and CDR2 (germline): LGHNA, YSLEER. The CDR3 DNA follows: TGCGCCAGCAGCCGGCAAGGGACTAGCGGGATGATCAATGAGCAGTTCTTC. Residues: CASSRQGTSGMINEQFF.

CDR3 coding DNA: TGTGCCAGCAGTCCGACCCGGGTGCTGTTTTTT. This gives the protein CASSPTRVLFF. This rearrangement joins TRBV28 to TRBJ1-4; D remains ambiguous. The CDR3 has 11 amino acids. In germline, CDR1 is MDHEN, CDR2 SYDVKM. The V gene lost 5 bases and the J gene lost 14 bases, with 12 bases spanning the gap.